This TCR beta chain came from a study of Graves' ophthalmopathy and Graves' hyperthyroidism. Amplification from RNA transcripts yielded the TCR beta CDR3 regions. The library came from an HTBI-primed first-round RT-PCR and a second-round multiplex PCR. One entry per CDR3 protein results from TCRdb running MiXCR on the multiplex PCR reads. The sample has about 390,000 distinct CDR3 sequences, about 16% seen once. The CDR3 has 13 residues. Between the trimmed V and J ends, which lost 2 bases and 8 bases, there was a span of 10 bases. Per germline, CDR1 SEHNR and CDR2 FQNEAQ (reference sequence). This chain uses TRBV7-9 with TRBJ1-5, with D perhaps TRBD1 (5 bases). Sequencing was performed on peripheral blood. The clonotype comes from a woman between 18 and 29 years old with stable Graves' hyperthyroidism. The chain's CDR3 is CASSLLGGEPQHF. The DNA for the CDR3 is TGTGCCAGCAGCTTACTGGGGGGGGAGCCCCAGCATTTT.